This record covers a single T cell receptor (beta chain). Healthy HIV-negative adults with no recent acute infections or vaccinations were recruited as donors. Every contributor of samples was a Caucasian grown-up residing in Nashville, Tennessee. Splitting of CD4+ cells produced CD45RA+ naive and CD45RA-negative memory subsets. The CDR3 has 14 residues. V lost 4 bases and J lost 5, with 14 bases in between. Germline CDR1 reads KGHSH; CDR2 reads LQKENI. The sample belongs to a study of shared clonotypes between healthy human individuals. Data came from immunoSEQ multiplex PCR; TCRdb stores just in-frame clones and leaves some out. The sample yields about 2.3 million clones, roughly 90% seen once.

J is TRBJ2-5 and V is TRBV18; maybe TRBD2 (5 bases). Sequencing used naive CD4+ T cells from PBMCs. Subset meaning: CD45RA+ positively selected. The sequence was collected from a man between 18 and 29 years old in good health. Some clones in this sample may be carry-over from other donors' samples. The CDR3 loop reads CASSRVPSSETQYF. The CDR3 nucleotides read TGTGCCAGCTCACGAGTTCCTAGCTCTGAGACCCAGTACTTC.